What follows are 17 T cell receptor gamma chains derived from one specimen sequenced in a study of fetal and pediatric gammadelta thymocytes. TCRdb processed the reads again with the CATT caller. The table has about 520 gamma-chain clones, around 4.5% seen once. Fetal thymuses were obtained at about 14 to 22 weeks estimated gestational age from elective pregnancy terminations. Material: non-Vgamma9Vdelta2 gamma-delta T cells from the thymus. Subset defined: CD3+gammadeltaTCR+ thymocytes not co-expressing Vgamma9 and Vdelta2. The receptors originated from a human fetus.

By share, this clone ranks as medium-sized (0.01 to 0.1%). V gene TRGV4 combines with J gene TRGJ1 or TRGJ2. The J gene comes from matching the DNA to germline here; TCRdb lacks it. This CDR3 comprises 14 residues. Germline trimming cut 5 bases from V and 1 base from J; bases unmatched to any gene: 8. CDR1 and CDR2 from the germline V gene are EGSTGY and YDSYTSSV. The CDR3 nucleotides are TGTGCCACCTGGGCCAAGGAAAATTATTATAAGAAACTCTTT. Protein: CATWAKENYYKKLF.

Details on this clone: One base away lies a much larger clone, so this may be a sequencing read error. V is TRGV4 and J is TRGJ1 or TRGJ2. The J gene comes from matching the DNA to germline here; TCRdb lacks it. The CDR3 consists of 12 residues. Germline loops: CDR1 EGSTGY, CDR2 YDSYTSSV. The CDR3 bases are TGTGCCACCTGGGATGGGTATTGTAAGAAACTCTTT. Amino acids: CATWDGYCKKLF.

On this clone: The protein that TCRdb holds for this DNA derives from a much larger clone and differs from the translated DNA at residue 3, which likely indicates a read error; the protein shown here is translated from the DNA. The V and J genes are TRGV3 and TRGJP. CDR1 and CDR2 (germline): VTNTFY, YDVSTARD (reference sequence). The CDR3 loop spans 16 amino acids. CDR3 residues: CAPWDRQELGKKIKVF. For the CDR3, the DNA is TGTGCCCCCTGGGACAGGCAAGAGTTGGGCAAAAAAATCAAGGTATTT.

The J gene is TRGJP1, the V gene TRGV4. With V trimmed by 2 bases and J by 0 bases, 3 bases remained unmatched. CDR1 is EGSTGY, CDR2 YDSYTSSV, per germline. The CDR3 spans 15 residues. This CDR3 reads CATWDEDTTGWFKIF. CDR3 sequence (DNA): TGTGCCACCTGGGATGAGGATACCACTGGTTGGTTCAAGATATTT.

Comments on this clone: A much bigger clone sits one base away, suggesting this may be a read error. J is TRGJP and V is TRGV8. TCRdb lists no J gene, so it was determined here by aligning the DNA to germline. The CDR3 loop spans 15 amino acids. Per germline, CDR1 VENAVY and CDR2 YDSYNSRV. V gave up 2 bases and J gave up 5 bases; unmatched junction bases: 0. DNA of the CDR3: TGTGCCACCTGGGATAAAGAGTTGGGCAAAAAAATCAAGGTATTT. Protein sequence: CATWDKELGKKIKVF.

By share, this clone ranks as medium-sized. The V gene is TRGV9, the J gene TRGJ1 or TRGJ2. The CDR3 is 13 amino acids. Trimming removed 0 bases from V and 3 bases from J; junction bases left unmatched: 2. The germline V gene encodes CDR1 GITISATS and CDR2 ISYDGTV (reference sequence). The CDR3, as DNA: TGTGCCTTGTGGGAGGTGTTTTATTATAAGAAACTCTTT. Protein sequence: CALWEVFYYKKLF.

Judged by abundance, this clone is large. Distinct nucleotide sequences in the sample also encode this CDR3. The J gene is TRGJ1 or TRGJ2, the V gene TRGV4. Trimming removed 4 bases from V and 0 bases from J; junction bases left unmatched: 0. The germline CDR1 and CDR2 sequences are EGSTGY and YDSYTSSV. The CDR3 length is 12 residues. The CDR3, as DNA: TGTGCCACCTGGGAGAATTATTATAAGAAACTCTTT. Translating it yields CATWENYYKKLF.

This clone was picked up a small number of times. This may be a read error: a much more frequent sequence differs by one nucleotide. This chain uses TRGV10 with TRGJP1. TRGV10 is identified as an open reading frame with a role that is uncertain. The CDR3 spans 12 residues. CDR3 in amino acids: CASWDTGWFKIF. CDR3 bases: TGTGCTTCGTGGGATACTGGTTGGTTCAAGATATTT.

Sample share makes this clone large (0.1 to 1%). The J gene is TRGJ1 or TRGJ2, the V gene TRGV9. Germline assignment: CDR1 GITISATS and CDR2 ISYDGTV (reference sequence). This CDR3 comprises 12 residues. Germline trimming cut 0 bases from V and 5 bases from J; bases unmatched to any gene: 1. The CDR3 is CALWEVHYKKLF. In DNA form, the CDR3 reads TGTGCCTTGTGGGAGGTGCATTATAAGAAACTCTTT.

This clone is termed large (0.1 to 1%). Other nucleotide sequences from this sample produce the same CDR3. J is TRGJ1 or TRGJ2 and V is TRGV4. The J gene, not given by TCRdb, was assigned here from a germline match of the nucleotide sequence. Looked up from germline, CDR1 is EGSTGY and CDR2 is YDSYTSSV. Unmatched junction bases numbered 8, after V lost 0 bases and J lost 3 bases. This CDR3 comprises 15 residues. The chain's CDR3 is CATWDGPPFYYKKLF. CDR3 bases: TGTGCCACCTGGGATGGGCCCCCCTTTTATTATAAGAAACTCTTT.

This clone was found a few times. The rearrangement joins TRGV3 to TRGJ1 or TRGJ2. The CDR3 consists of 13 residues. V shed 0 bases and J 4 bases; nucleotides not matched to a gene: 3. Germline V CDR1 and CDR2: VTNTFY, YDVSTARD (reference sequence). CDR3 loop: CATWDRPYYKKLF. CDR3 coding DNA: TGTGCCACCTGGGACAGGCCATATTATAAGAAACTCTTT.

Sample share makes this clone large. The chain is built from TRGV2 and TRGJ1 or TRGJ2. Matching the DNA to germline supplied the J gene, which TCRdb does not give. CDR1 and CDR2 (germline): EGSNGY, YDSYNSKV. The J segment lost 6 bases and the V segment lost 0 bases, leaving 2 bases of the junction unmatched. This CDR3 is 12 amino acids long. CDR3 sequence: CATWDGPYKKLF. The DNA for the CDR3 is TGTGCCACCTGGGACGGGCCTTATAAGAAACTCTTT.

By share, this clone ranks as large (0.1 to 1%). The rearrangement uses TRGV3 and TRGJ1 or TRGJ2. Germline-derived CDR1 and CDR2 are VTNTFY and YDVSTARD (reference sequence). This CDR3 region has 11 residues. Trimming took 6 bases from V and 3 from J; bases not matched to a gene: 2. The CDR3 loop reads CATWIYYKKLF. CDR3 in DNA: TGTGCCACCTGGATTTATTATAAGAAACTCTTT.

By sample share, this clone is medium-sized. The V and J genes are TRGV2 and TRGJ1 or TRGJ2. Germline-derived CDR1 and CDR2 are EGSNGY and YDSYNSKV. The CDR3 sequence is 13 residues long. J lost 1 base, V lost 5 bases, and 5 bases had no gene match. CDR3 coding DNA: TGTGCCACCTGGGGACCTAATTATTATAAGAAACTCTTT. Translating it yields CATWGPNYYKKLF.

Points on this clone: With a much larger clone just one base away, this may be a read error. The chain has TRGV8 and TRGJ1 or TRGJ2. Germline CDR1 and CDR2: VENAVY and YDSYNSRV. The CDR3 totals 12 residues. V lost 0 bases and J lost 5; bases outside the gene matches: 1. The CDR3 loop reads CATWDRHYKKLF. As DNA, the CDR3 is TGTGCCACCTGGGATAGGCATTATAAGAAACTCTTT.

This chain connects TRGV3 to TRGJP1. The J gene was not available in TCRdb and was assigned here by matching the DNA to germline segments. Germline V CDR1 and CDR2: VTNTFY, YDVSTARD (reference sequence). This CDR3 is 15 amino acids long. V was clipped by 1 base and J by 0 bases; unmatched bases: 2. CDR3 loop: CATWDSHTTGWFKIF. CDR3 DNA: TGTGCCACCTGGGACAGCCATACCACTGGTTGGTTCAAGATATTT.

About this clone itself: Other DNA sequences of this sample code for an identical CDR3. The V gene is TRGV4, the J gene TRGJP1. J was trimmed by 5 bases and V by 5 bases; bases with no gene match: 2. Per germline, CDR1 EGSTGY and CDR2 YDSYTSSV. The CDR3 loop spans 12 amino acids. The chain's CDR3 is CATWVTGWFKIF. The CDR3 DNA follows: TGTGCCACCTGGGTGACTGGTTGGTTCAAGATATTT.